The sequence of this T cell receptor (beta chain) was determined in a study of T cells expressing NK-cell markers. The wider study: There were seven HCMV-seropositive donors and one seronegative donor among the eight sequenced.

The authors made TCR beta cDNA libraries by 5'RACE template switching. This switching added a universal primer site and UMIs. TCRdb re-called the 5' RACE reads and gives one entry per CDR3 protein, without DNA. The listing records approximately 110,000 distinct CDR3 sequences. CDR1 and CDR2 (germline): SGHRS, YFSETQ. CDR3 length: 14 amino acids. Sequencing input: blood T cells: a sorted CD56 or NKG2C T cell subset, CD4+ or CD8+ T cells, or bulk PBMC T cells (not recorded which). This rearrangement joins TRBV5-1 to TRBJ1-1. The sequence was obtained from a woman between 18 and 70 years old in good health. The CDR3 loop reads CASSPGEGLTEAFF.